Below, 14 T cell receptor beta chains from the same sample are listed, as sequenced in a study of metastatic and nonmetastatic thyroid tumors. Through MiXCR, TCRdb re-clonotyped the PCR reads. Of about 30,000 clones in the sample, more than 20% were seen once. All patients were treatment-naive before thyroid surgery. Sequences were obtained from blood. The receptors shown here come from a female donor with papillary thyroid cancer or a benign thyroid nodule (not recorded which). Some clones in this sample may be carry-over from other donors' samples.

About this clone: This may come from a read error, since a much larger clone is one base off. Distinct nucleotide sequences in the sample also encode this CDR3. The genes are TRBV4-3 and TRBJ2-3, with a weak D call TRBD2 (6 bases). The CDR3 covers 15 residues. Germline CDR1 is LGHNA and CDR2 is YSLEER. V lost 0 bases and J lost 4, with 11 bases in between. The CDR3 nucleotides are TGCGCCAGCAGCCAAGATCTTGGAGGGTCAGATACGCAGTATTTT. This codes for CASSQDLGGSDTQYF.

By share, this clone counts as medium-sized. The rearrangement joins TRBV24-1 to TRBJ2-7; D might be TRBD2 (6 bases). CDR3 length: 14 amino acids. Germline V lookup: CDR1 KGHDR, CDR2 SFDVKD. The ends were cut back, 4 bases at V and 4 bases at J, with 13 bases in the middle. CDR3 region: CATSDAGSSYEQYF. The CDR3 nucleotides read TGTGCCACCAGTGACGCCGGGAGCTCTTACGAGCAGTACTTC.

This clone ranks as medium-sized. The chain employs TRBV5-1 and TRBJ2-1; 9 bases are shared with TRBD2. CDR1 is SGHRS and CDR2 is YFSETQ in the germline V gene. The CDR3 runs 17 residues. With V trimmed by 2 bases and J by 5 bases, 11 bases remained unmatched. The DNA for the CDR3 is TGCGCCAGCAGCTTTGGGTTAAGGGCTAGCGGGAACAATGAGCAGTTCTTC. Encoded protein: CASSFGLRASGNNEQFF.

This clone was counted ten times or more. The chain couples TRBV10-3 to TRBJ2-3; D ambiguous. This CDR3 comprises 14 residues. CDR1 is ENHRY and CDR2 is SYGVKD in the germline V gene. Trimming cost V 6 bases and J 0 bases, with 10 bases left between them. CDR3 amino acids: CAIRTVSSTDTQYF. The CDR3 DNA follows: TGTGCCATCAGAACCGTATCAAGCACAGATACGCAGTATTTT.

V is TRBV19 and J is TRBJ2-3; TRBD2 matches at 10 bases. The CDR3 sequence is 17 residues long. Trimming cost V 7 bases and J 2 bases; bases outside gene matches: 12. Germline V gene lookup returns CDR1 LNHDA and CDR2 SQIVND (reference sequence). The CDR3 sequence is CASTSPSGGVVTDTQYF. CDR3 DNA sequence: TGTGCCAGTACTAGCCCTAGCGGGGGTGTTGTCACAGATACGCAGTATTTT.

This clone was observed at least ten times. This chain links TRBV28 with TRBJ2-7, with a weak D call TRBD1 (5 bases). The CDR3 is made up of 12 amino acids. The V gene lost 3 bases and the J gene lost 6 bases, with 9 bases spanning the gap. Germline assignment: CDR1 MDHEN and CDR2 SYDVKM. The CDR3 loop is CASSFDSSEQYF. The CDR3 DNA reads TGTGCCAGCAGTTTCGACAGTAGCGAGCAGTACTTC. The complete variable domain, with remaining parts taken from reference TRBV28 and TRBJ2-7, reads DVKVTQSSRYLVKRTGEKVFLECVQDMDHENMFWYRQDPGLGLRLIYFSYDVKMKEKGDIPEGYSVSREKKERFSLILESASTNQTSMYLCASSFDSSEQYFGPGTRLTVT.

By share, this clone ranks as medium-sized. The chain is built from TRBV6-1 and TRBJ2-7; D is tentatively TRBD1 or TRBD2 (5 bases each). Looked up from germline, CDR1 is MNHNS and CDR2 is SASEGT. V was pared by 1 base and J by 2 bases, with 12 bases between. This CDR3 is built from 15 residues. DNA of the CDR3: TGTGCCAGCAGTGAAGTCCGGGACGGACCCTACGAGCAGTACTTC. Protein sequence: CASSEVRDGPYEQYF.

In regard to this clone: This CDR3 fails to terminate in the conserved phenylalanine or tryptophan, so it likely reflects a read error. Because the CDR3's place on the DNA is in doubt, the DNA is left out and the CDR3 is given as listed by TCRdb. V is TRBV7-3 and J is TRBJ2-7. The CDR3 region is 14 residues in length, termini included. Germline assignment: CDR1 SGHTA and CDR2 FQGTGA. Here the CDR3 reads CASSQGVGSDEEYL.

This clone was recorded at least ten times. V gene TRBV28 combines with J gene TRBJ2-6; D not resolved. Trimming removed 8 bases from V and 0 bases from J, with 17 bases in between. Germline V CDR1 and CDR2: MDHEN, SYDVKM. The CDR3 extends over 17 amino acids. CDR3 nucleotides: TGTGCCAGCTGCCGCAGGCCCTCATTCTCTGGGGCCAACGTCCTGACTTTC. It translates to CASCRRPSFSGANVLTF.

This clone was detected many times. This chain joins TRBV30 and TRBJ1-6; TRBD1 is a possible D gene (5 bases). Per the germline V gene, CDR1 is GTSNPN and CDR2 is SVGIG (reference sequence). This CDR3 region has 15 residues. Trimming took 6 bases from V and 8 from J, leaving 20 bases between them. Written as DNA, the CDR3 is TGTGCCTGCCGCCGCGGAGGGGCATGGTATTCACCCCTCCACTTT. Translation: CACRRGGAWYSPLHF.

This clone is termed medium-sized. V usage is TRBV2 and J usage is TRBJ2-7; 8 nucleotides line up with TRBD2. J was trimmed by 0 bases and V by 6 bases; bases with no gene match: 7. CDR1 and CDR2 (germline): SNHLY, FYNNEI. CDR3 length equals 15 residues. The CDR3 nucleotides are TGTGCCAGCAGCCTGACTAGCGAGGGCTCCTACGAGCAGTACTTC. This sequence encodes CASSLTSEGSYEQYF.

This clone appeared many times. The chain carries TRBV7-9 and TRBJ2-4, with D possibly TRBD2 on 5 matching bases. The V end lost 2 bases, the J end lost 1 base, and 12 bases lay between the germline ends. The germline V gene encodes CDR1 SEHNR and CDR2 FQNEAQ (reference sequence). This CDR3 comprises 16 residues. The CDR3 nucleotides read TGTGCCAGCAGCTTATTCGCCGGGGAGGCCAAAAACATTCAGTACTTC. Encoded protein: CASSLFAGEAKNIQYF. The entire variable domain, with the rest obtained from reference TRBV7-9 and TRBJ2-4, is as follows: DTGVSQNPRHKITKRGQNVTFRCDPISEHNRLYWYRQTLGQGPEFLTYFQNEAQLEKSRLLSDRFSAERPKGSFSTLEIQRTEQGDSAMYLCASSLFAGEAKNIQYFGAGTRLSVL.

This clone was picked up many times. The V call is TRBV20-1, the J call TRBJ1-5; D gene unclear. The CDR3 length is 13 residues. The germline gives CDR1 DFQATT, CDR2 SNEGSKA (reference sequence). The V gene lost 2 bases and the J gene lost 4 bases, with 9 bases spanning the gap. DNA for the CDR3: TGCAGTGCTAGAAGGTGGGAAAATCAGCCCCAGCATTTT. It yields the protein CSARRWENQPQHF.

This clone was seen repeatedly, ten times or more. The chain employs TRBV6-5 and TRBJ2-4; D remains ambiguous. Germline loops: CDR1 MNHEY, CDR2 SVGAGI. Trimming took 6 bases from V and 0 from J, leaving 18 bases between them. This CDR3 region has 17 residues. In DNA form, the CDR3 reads TGTGCCAGCAGCTTACGACGAGTGGACCTAGCCAAAAACATTCAGTACTTC. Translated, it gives CASSLRRVDLAKNIQYF.